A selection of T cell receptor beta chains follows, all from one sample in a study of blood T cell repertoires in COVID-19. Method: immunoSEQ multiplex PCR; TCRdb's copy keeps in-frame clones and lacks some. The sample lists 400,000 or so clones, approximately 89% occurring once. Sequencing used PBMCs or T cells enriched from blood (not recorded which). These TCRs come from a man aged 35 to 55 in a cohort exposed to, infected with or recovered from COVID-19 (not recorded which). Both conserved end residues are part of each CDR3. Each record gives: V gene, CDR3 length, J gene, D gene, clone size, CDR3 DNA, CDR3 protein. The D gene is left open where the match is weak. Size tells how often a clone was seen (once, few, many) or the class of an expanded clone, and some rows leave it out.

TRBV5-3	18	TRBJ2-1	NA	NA	TGTGCCAGAAGCTTGGCAGTTCCCTACAGGAGCTCCTACAATGAGCAGTTCTTC	CARSLAVPYRSSYNEQFF
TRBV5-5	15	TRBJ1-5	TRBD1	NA	TGTGCCAGCACCCGGGACAGTCATAGCAATCAGCCCCAGCATTTT	CASTRDSHSNQPQHF
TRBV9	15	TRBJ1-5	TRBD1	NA	TGTGCCAGCAGCGTACACGGACAGGGGGATCAGCCCCAGCATTTT	CASSVHGQGDQPQHF
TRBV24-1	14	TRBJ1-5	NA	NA	TGTGCCACCAGTGCGGGGAGGGCGGATCAGCCCCAGCATTTT	CATSAGRADQPQHF
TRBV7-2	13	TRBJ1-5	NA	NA	TGTGCCAGCAGTGGGGACTTCAATCAGCCCCAGCATTTT	CASSGDFNQPQHF
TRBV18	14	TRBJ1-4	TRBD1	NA	TGTGCCAGCTCACCAGGGACAGGAGGGGAAAAACTGTTTTTT	CASSPGTGGEKLFF
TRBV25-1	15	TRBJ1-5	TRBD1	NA	TGTGCCAGCAGTCCCAGGGGTAGGGGGCACCAGCCCCAGCATTTT	CASSPRGRGHQPQHF
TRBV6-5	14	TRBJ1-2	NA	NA	TGTGCCAGCAGGAACAGTATCTCTAACTATGGCTACACCTTC	CASRNSISNYGYTF
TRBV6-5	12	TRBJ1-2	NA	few	TGTGCCAGCAGACGTGGTAGTAGTGGCTACACCTTC	CASRRGSSGYTF
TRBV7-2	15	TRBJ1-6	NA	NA	TGTGCCAGCAGCCCGGACAGCTCCTATAATTCACCCCTCCACTTT	CASSPDSSYNSPLHF
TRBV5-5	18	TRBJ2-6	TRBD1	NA	TGTGCCAGCAGCGAGACAGGGGGCGCGAGTGCTGGGGCCAACGTCCTGACTTTC	CASSETGGASAGANVLTF
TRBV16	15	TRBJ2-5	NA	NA	TGTGCCAGCAGCCAATCGTCTATTCTCCAAGAGACCCAGTACTTC	CASSQSSILQETQYF
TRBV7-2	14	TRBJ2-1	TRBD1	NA	TGTGCCAGCAGCCCCGGGACAGAACACAATGAGCAGTTCTTC	CASSPGTEHNEQFF
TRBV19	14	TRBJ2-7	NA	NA	TGTGCCAGTAGTACAAACCTCCGAGGTGTCGAGCAGTACTTC	CASSTNLRGVEQYF
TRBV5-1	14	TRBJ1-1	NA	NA	TGCGCCAGCAATTCCGGGACAATGAACACTGAAGCTTTCTTT	CASNSGTMNTEAFF
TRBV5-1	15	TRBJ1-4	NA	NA	TGCGCCAGCAGCTTGGCCAAAGGGGCATATGAAAAACTGTTTTTT	CASSLAKGAYEKLFF
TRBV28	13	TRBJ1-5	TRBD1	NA	TGTGCCAGCAGCCCGGGACAGGGTGGCCCCCAGCATTTT	CASSPGQGGPQHF
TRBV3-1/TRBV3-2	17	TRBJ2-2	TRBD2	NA	TGTGCCAGCAGCCAACTCGCGGGAGGGGGATCCGCCGGGGAGCTGTTTTTT	CASSQLAGGGSAGELFF
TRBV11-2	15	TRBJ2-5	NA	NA	TGTGCCAGCAAGACCACCGGGACTTACAAAGAGACCCAGTACTTC	CASKTTGTYKETQYF
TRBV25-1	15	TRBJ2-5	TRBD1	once	TGTGCCAGCAGTGAATATCGGACAGGACAAGAGACCCAGTACTTC	CASSEYRTGQETQYF
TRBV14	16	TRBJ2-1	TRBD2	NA	TGTGCCAGCAGCCAGCCGGGACTAGGGCCCTACAATGAGCAGTTCTTC	CASSQPGLGPYNEQFF
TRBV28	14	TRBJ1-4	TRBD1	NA	TGTGCCAGCAGTTTAGGACAGGGGGCGAAAAAACTGTTTTTT	CASSLGQGAKKLFF
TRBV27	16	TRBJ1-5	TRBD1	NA	TGTGCCAGCAGTCGTCAGGGGGTCAATAGCAATCAGCCCCAGCATTTT	CASSRQGVNSNQPQHF
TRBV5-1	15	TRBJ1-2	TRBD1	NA	TGCGCCAGCAGCTTAGGGACAGGGGGCCCCTATGGCTACACCTTC	CASSLGTGGPYGYTF